Listed here are 16 T cell receptor beta chains from one sample, sequenced in a study of T cell repertoires in cytomegalovirus infection. What these receptors recognize is not known. MiXCR, run by TCRdb on the reads, gives a single entry per CDR3 protein. The sample lists approximately 730,000 distinct CDR3 sequences, around 31% occurring once. The material was cultured PBMCs, obtained from culture after CMV antigen stimulation. These receptors originate from a human donor in good health (CMV status not recorded). Some clones in this sample may be carry-over from other donors' samples.

The rearrangement links TRBV7-6 to TRBJ2-5, with TRBD2 identical over 10 bases. CDR1 is SGHVS and CDR2 is FNYEAQ in the germline V gene. After removal of 5 bases from V and 5 bases from J, the junction contained 11 bases not matched to a gene. This CDR3 spans 16 amino acids. Here the CDR3 reads CASSPRAGTSDETQYF. CDR3 nucleotide sequence: TGTGCCAGCAGCCCACGTGCGGGGACTAGCGATGAGACCCAGTACTTC.

This chain links TRBV20-1 with TRBJ2-1; 11 bases map to TRBD2. The ends lost 3 bases at V and 8 bases at J; junction bases unmatched: 3. There are 13 residues in the CDR3. Germline V CDR1 and CDR2: DFQATT, SNEGSKA (reference sequence). The CDR3 DNA reads as TGCAGTGCTAGGGGGACTAGCGGCCATGAGCAGTTCTTC. It encodes CSARGTSGHEQFF.

The chain joins TRBV20-1 to TRBJ2-7, with 8 bases aligning to TRBD1. Germline assignment: CDR1 DFQATT and CDR2 SNEGSKA (reference sequence). The J segment lost 2 bases and the V segment lost 4 bases, leaving 7 bases of the junction unmatched. The CDR3 runs to 14 residues. The CDR3 spells CSAMLPGGAYEQYF. Written as DNA, the CDR3 is TGCAGTGCTATGCTACCAGGGGGCGCCTACGAGCAGTACTTC.

This clonotype was observed a few times. This chain joins TRBV6-2 or TRBV6-3 and TRBJ2-7, with D possibly being TRBD2 (5 bases). V was pared by 0 bases and J by 5 bases, with 11 bases between. This CDR3 region has 14 residues. Looked up from germline, CDR1 is MNHEY and CDR2 is SVGEGT. CDR3 sequence: CASSYSSGRDEQYF. Written as DNA, the CDR3 is TGTGCCAGCAGTTACTCATCGGGGAGAGACGAGCAGTACTTC.

There are a few counts of this clonotype. The chain recombines TRBV20-1 with TRBJ1-3, with 7 positions matching TRBD1. CDR3 length: 16 residues. The V gene end was trimmed by 5 bases and the J gene end by 0 bases; junction bases not matched to a gene: 10. The germline V gene encodes CDR1 DFQATT and CDR2 SNEGSKA (reference sequence). The CDR3 is CSAPHWDSSSGNTIYF. The CDR3 DNA is TGCAGTGCTCCTCACTGGGACAGCTCCTCTGGAAACACCATATATTTT.

This chain connects TRBV19 to TRBJ1-6, with D maybe TRBD1 (6 bases). The germline V and J ends were trimmed by 5 bases and 10 bases, with 15 bases remaining between them. Germline V gene data show CDR1 as LNHDA and CDR2 as SQIVND (reference sequence). This CDR3 has 14 residues. This CDR3 is CASSWGRGMSPLHF. The CDR3 bases are TGTGCCAGTAGTTGGGGCAGGGGAATGTCACCCCTCCACTTT.

This clonotype has only one observation. V and J are TRBV3-1 and TRBJ2-1, with D possibly called TRBD1 or TRBD2 (6 bases each). V was clipped by 4 bases and J by 9 bases, with 13 bases between them. This CDR3 has 13 residues. Germline lookup yields CDR1 LGHDT and CDR2 YNNKEL (reference sequence). Here the CDR3 reads CASSLGRGLEQFF. In nucleotides, the CDR3 is TGTGCCAGCAGCCTGGGACGGGGGCTTGAGCAGTTCTTC.

The CDR3 coding sequence is TGTGCCAGCAGCATAACAGGGGAACAAGAGACCCAGTACTTC. As protein: CASSITGEQETQYF. J is TRBJ2-5 and V is TRBV7-6; the match to TRBD1 covers 7 bases. Looked up from germline, CDR1 is SGHVS and CDR2 is FNYEAQ. The CDR3 totals 14 residues. The trim removed 5 bases at V and 2 bases at J, leaving 5 bases unmatched.

This sequence joins TRBV7-2 and TRBJ2-5, with D tentatively TRBD2 (5 bases). The CDR3 sequence is 15 residues long. The V end was cut by 2 bases, the J end by 4 bases, with 14 bases between. Germline V CDR1 and CDR2: SGHTA, FQGNSA. The CDR3 spells CASSLFPGVGETQYF. The CDR3 DNA reads TGTGCCAGCAGCTTATTTCCCGGGGTCGGAGAGACCCAGTACTTC.

The V and J genes are TRBV20-1 and TRBJ1-4; 8 bases align to TRBD1. CDR3 length equals 15 residues. The junction had 1 base not matched to a gene; V was cut back by 1 base and J by 0 bases. The germline V gene encodes CDR1 DFQATT and CDR2 SNEGSKA (reference sequence). This CDR3 reads CSARVTGATNEKLFF. Here the CDR3 DNA reads TGCAGTGCTAGAGTGACAGGGGCAACTAATGAAAAACTGTTTTTT.

The chain employs TRBV10-2 and TRBJ2-1; D might be TRBD1 (5 bases). Germline loops: CDR1 WSHSY, CDR2 SAAADI. This CDR3 has 18 amino acids. Trimming removed 7 bases at V and 4 bases at J, with 26 bases between. This CDR3 reads CASTADRPDKGRYNEQFF. Here the CDR3 DNA reads TGCGCCAGCACCGCTGACAGACCCGATAAAGGACGGTACAATGAGCAGTTCTTC.

The rearrangement uses TRBV24-1 and TRBJ1-2; D not resolved. This CDR3 is 16 amino acids long. V shed 4 bases and J shed 2 bases, with 16 bases lying between them. The V gene's germline CDR1 is KGHDR and CDR2 SFDVKD. The CDR3 coding sequence is TGTGCCACCAGTGAAACCTCAGGCGGGAAGAACTATGGCTACACCTTC. Its protein product is CATSETSGGKNYGYTF.

Ten or more counts support this clonotype. The chain couples TRBV12-5 to TRBJ2-6, with D tentatively TRBD1 or TRBD2 (5 bases each). Germline CDR1 LGHNT, CDR2 FRNRAP. Trimming cost V 1 base and J 0 bases, with 13 bases left between them. This CDR3 spans 18 amino acids. The CDR3 is CASGLAGTVHSGANVLTF. Written as DNA, the CDR3 is TGTGCTAGTGGTTTGGCCGGGACGGTCCACTCTGGGGCCAACGTCCTGACTTTC. The variable domain in full, with the rest retrieved from reference TRBV12-5 and TRBJ2-6, is DARVTQTPRHKVTEMGQEVTMRCQPILGHNTVFWYRQTMMQGLELLAYFRNRAPLDDSGMPKDRFSAEMPDATLATLKIQPSEPRDSAVYFCASGLAGTVHSGANVLTFGAGSRLTVL.

The rearrangement joins TRBV6-5 to TRBJ2-5, with a tentative D call TRBD2 (5 bases). The germline V gene has CDR1 MNHEY and CDR2 SVGAGI. V was clipped by 2 bases and J by 4 bases, with 11 bases between them. The CDR3 runs 14 residues. CDR3 DNA: TGTGCCAGCAGTTACAGGACCCTAGCAGAGACCCAGTACTTC. As protein: CASSYRTLAETQYF.

This clonotype was detected a few times. The chain links TRBV4-1 to TRBJ2-2; 12 positions match TRBD2. Germline CDR1 MGHRA, CDR2 YSYEKL. The V gene end was trimmed by 4 bases and the J gene end by 3 bases; junction bases not matched to a gene: 12. The CDR3 sequence is 19 residues long. The CDR3 sequence: CASSLRLAGDGFHTGELFF. The CDR3 DNA is TGCGCCAGCAGCCTCCGACTAGCGGGAGATGGGTTTCACACCGGGGAGCTGTTTTTT.

This clonotype occurred once. This chain links TRBV6-6 with TRBJ2-3; D may match TRBD1 or TRBD2 (5 bases each). CDR1 and CDR2 from the germline V gene are MNHNY and SVGAGI (reference sequence). The CDR3 covers 14 residues. The V gene lost 4 bases and the J gene lost 2 bases, with 10 bases spanning the gap. This chain's CDR3 is CASSSGPNTDTQYF. The CDR3 region has the DNA TGTGCCAGCAGTTCGGGACCGAACACAGATACGCAGTATTTT.